One T cell receptor (beta chain) is described in this entry. Antigen specificity is unknown. The data were obtained in a study of vaccination and CD4 T cells after COVID-19. V lost 6 bases, J lost 3 bases, and 6 bases lay in between. The CDR3 loop spans 12 amino acids. CDR1 and CDR2 (germline): ENHRY, SYGVKD. Treatment reported: approximately 9-day PBMC culture with coronavirus spike peptide pools or control peptides (ViraFEST assay). An Oncomine TCR Beta short-read assay was used to sequence the DNA from cultured CD4+ T cells. Genomic DNA was extracted from cultured CD4+ T cells. One entry per CDR3 protein, called by TCRdb with MiXCR from the PCR reads. Of some 16,000 distinct CDR3 sequences in the sample, roughly 50% are singletons; the top ten hold 10%.

The gene calls are TRBV10-3 and TRBJ2-1, with D unclear. The TCR was taken from a human donor who had recovered from COVID-19. Input material: CD4+ T cells from blood, cultured in vitro. The CDR3 nucleotides are TGTGCCATCAGCCTAAACTACAATGAGCAGTTCTTC. Its protein is CAISLNYNEQFF.